This is a list of T cell receptor beta chains from one sample in a study of vaccination effects on CD4 cells after COVID-19. The table came from immunoSEQ multiplex PCR; TCRdb's copy has only in-frame clones and leaves some out. The sample gives just under 65,000 clones, roughly 76% of which show up once; 3.5% to 4.5% is in the top ten. Which antigens these TCRs recognize remains unknown. The source material was CD4+ T cells from PBMCs cultured with HCoV-OC43 spike peptides, sampled before COVID-19 vaccination. The source of these receptors is a human donor who received a COVID-19 vaccine. Both conserved end residues are part of each CDR3. The D gene is left open where the match is weak. Some rows mark clone size as missing; the rest say once, few, many or name a class of expanded clone.

size	V	D	J	CDR3	DNA
.	TRBV19	TRBD2	TRBJ2-2	CASSSSGESTRELFF	TGTGCCAGTAGCTCTAGCGGGGAGAGCACCAGAGAGCTGTTTTTT
once	TRBV12-3/TRBV12-4	.	TRBJ1-5	CASSRFNQPQHF	TGTGCCAGCAGTCGCTTTAACCAGCCCCAGCATTTT
.	TRBV5-1	.	TRBJ2-4	CASSSRPQGEDIQYF	TGCGCCAGCAGCTCCCGTCCCCAGGGGGAGGACATTCAGTACTTC
.	TRBV5-1	TRBD1	TRBJ2-3	CASRKDRGEDTQYF	TGCGCCAGCAGAAAAGACAGGGGCGAAGATACGCAGTATTTT
few	TRBV7-9	.	TRBJ2-3	CASSLEGDTQYF	TGTGCCAGCAGCTTAGAGGGAGATACGCAGTATTTT
few	TRBV30	.	TRBJ1-1	CAASQMNTEAFF	TGTGCGGCGAGCCAGATGAACACTGAAGCTTTCTTT
few	TRBV6-4	.	TRBJ1-1	CASSDEPGQTKAFF	TGTGCCAGCAGTGACGAGCCAGGGCAGACAAAAGCTTTCTTT
.	TRBV6-1	.	TRBJ1-5	CASSELGHVGQPQHF	TGTGCCAGCAGTGAATTAGGGCACGTCGGCCAGCCCCAGCATTTT
few	TRBV30	.	TRBJ1-1	CAWSPDTNTEAFF	TGTGCCTGGAGCCCGGATACGAACACTGAAGCTTTCTTT
.	TRBV7-9	.	TRBJ2-2	CASSLAGSNTGELFF	TGTGCCAGCAGCTTAGCGGGGTCGAACACCGGGGAGCTGTTTTTT
.	TRBV7-9	.	TRBJ1-5	CASSFHQPQHF	TGTGCCAGCAGCTTCCATCAGCCCCAGCATTTT
few	TRBV7-3	.	TRBJ2-2	CASSLSTGRETGELFF	TGTGCCAGCAGCCTGTCGACAGGGCGGGAAACCGGGGAGCTGTTTTTT
.	TRBV21-1	.	TRBJ1-6	CASSSGVQGWDSPLHF	TGTGCCAGCAGCAGTGGGGTACAGGGTTGGGACTCACCCCTCCACTTT
.	TRBV24-1	TRBD1	TRBJ1-5	CATSDPGTGSQPQHF	TGTGCCACCAGTGACCCCGGGACAGGGTCTCAGCCCCAGCATTTT
.	TRBV19	TRBD1	TRBJ1-4	CASSGQIMGTNEKLFF	TGTGCCAGTTCGGGACAGATTATGGGCACTAATGAAAAACTGTTTTTT
.	TRBV6-5	TRBD1	TRBJ1-5	CASSYGRDRPRHF	TGTGCCAGCAGTTACGGGCGGGACAGGCCGAGGCATTTT
.	TRBV7-6	.	TRBJ2-3	CASSLRPDGSVSDTQYF	TGTGCCAGCAGCCTCAGGCCTGATGGTAGTGTGTCAGATACGCAGTATTTT
.	TRBV5-1	TRBD2	TRBJ2-3	CASSLQASGGAGTQYF	TGCGCCAGCAGCTTGCAGGCTAGCGGGGGGGCCGGTACGCAGTATTTT
few	TRBV7-9	.	TRBJ2-5	CASSSRTHSETQYF	TGTGCCAGCAGCTCCAGGACACATTCGGAGACCCAGTACTTC
.	TRBV6-1	.	TRBJ1-1	CASSELVRVGTEAFF	TGTGCCAGCAGTGAACTGGTCAGGGTGGGCACTGAAGCTTTCTTT
.	TRBV19	TRBD1	TRBJ1-5	CASSGGGGALSPQHF	TGTGCCAGTAGTGGAGGGGGCGGGGCGCTTTCGCCCCAGCATTTT
.	TRBV6-6	TRBD1	TRBJ1-5	CASSFKTGANQPQHF	TGTGCCAGCAGTTTCAAGACAGGGGCCAATCAGCCCCAGCATTTT
.	TRBV12-3/TRBV12-4	TRBD1	TRBJ2-4	CASSFHRGIQYF	TGTGCCAGCAGTTTTCACAGGGGCATTCAGTACTTC
.	TRBV5-1	.	TRBJ2-5	CASRNGQQETQYF	TGCGCCAGCAGGAACGGACAGCAAGAGACCCAGTACTTC